This TCR beta chain is from a study of CD8 T cells in Susac syndrome. Trimming removed 2 bases from V and 12 bases from J, with 15 bases in between. CDR1 SGHRS and CDR2 YFSETQ come from the germline V gene. The CDR3 is made up of 13 amino acids. With random hexamers, reverse transcription was performed on about 0.45 to 1 ug of RNA. The immunoSEQ assay covered 54 Vbeta and 13 Jbeta segments for CDR3. MiXCR, applied by TCRdb to the immunoSEQ multiplex PCR reads, yields one record per CDR3 protein. The sample has some 160,000 distinct CDR3 sequences, around 90% seen once. The specimen sequenced was CD4+ T cells from PBMCs. The chain combines TRBV5-1 with TRBJ2-1, with D perhaps TRBD1 or TRBD2 (5 bases each). The TCR originated in a human donor in good health. The CDR3 DNA reads as TGCGCCAGCAGCTTAACCGGGAAGGGGTCGCAGTTCTTC. It specifies CASSLTGKGSQFF.